A selection of T cell receptor beta chains follows, all from one sample in a study of blood T cells in healthy people across ages. Each CDR3 protein gets one entry after TCRdb re-called the 5' RACE reads with MiXCR. Of fewer than 2,000,000 distinct CDR3 sequences in the sample, almost 35% were seen once. Material: blood. The receptors were sampled from a woman in her thirties in good health. Both conserved end residues are part of each CDR3. A D gene is named only where the DNA matches it firmly. Rows give clone size only sometimes, using once, few, many, or a class for an expanded clone.

V	J	D	length	size	CDR3	DNA
TRBV20-1	TRBJ2-7	NA	11	few	CSANWVHEQYF	TGCAGTGCTAATTGGGTCCACGAGCAGTACTTC
TRBV30	TRBJ1-2	NA	14	NA	CAWRVQGWDYGYTF	TGTGCCTGGAGAGTACAGGGATGGGACTATGGCTACACCTTC
TRBV13	TRBJ2-1	NA	16	NA	CASSLSTGTPGNEQFF	TGTGCCAGCAGTTTAAGTACCGGGACCCCGGGCAATGAGCAGTTCTTC
TRBV20-1	TRBJ2-7	NA	13	once	CSAPDRPAGEQYF	TGCAGTGCCCCGGACAGACCGGCGGGCGAGCAGTACTTC
TRBV28	TRBJ2-3	TRBD2	21	NA	CASSLYLGETSGRDLTDTQYF	TGTGCCAGCAGTTTGTATCTCGGGGAAACTAGCGGGAGGGATCTCACAGATACGCAGTATTTT
TRBV13	TRBJ2-3	TRBD2	19	NA	CASSLTGTSGRGFTDTQYF	TGTGCCAGCAGCCTCACCGGGACTAGCGGGAGGGGGTTCACAGATACGCAGTATTTT
TRBV2	TRBJ2-5	NA	13	NA	CASAPEGEETQYF	TGTGCCAGCGCCCCGGAGGGAGAAGAGACCCAGTACTTC
TRBV6-1	TRBJ1-2	NA	14	NA	CASKRVASFYGYTF	TGTGCCAGCAAGAGGGTCGCCAGCTTCTATGGCTACACCTTC
TRBV5-1	TRBJ1-1	TRBD1	15	once	CASRDPSQGDTEAFF	TGCGCCAGTCGGGACCCCAGCCAGGGGGACACTGAAGCTTTCTTT
TRBV5-4	TRBJ2-1	NA	15	NA	CASSYEPGLSNEQFF	TGTGCCAGCAGCTATGAACCGGGGTTAAGCAATGAGCAGTTCTTC
TRBV20-1	TRBJ2-7	NA	14	NA	CSARGGDSNYEQYF	TGCAGTGCTAGAGGCGGGGACTCAAACTACGAGCAGTACTTC
TRBV28	TRBJ1-1	TRBD1	19	NA	CASSLEVRGTGVMNTEAFF	TGTGCCAGCAGTTTAGAGGTTCGCGGGACAGGGGTAATGAACACTGAAGCTTTCTTT
TRBV20-1	TRBJ1-5	NA	18	NA	CSARDGGVLRGSNQPQHF	TGCAGTGCTAGAGATGGGGGGGTTCTGAGGGGAAGCAATCAGCCCCAGCATTTT
TRBV2	TRBJ2-7	NA	13	few	CASNTLGLYEQYF	TGTGCCAGCAACACCCTAGGGTTGTACGAGCAGTACTTC
TRBV28	TRBJ1-1	NA	13	NA	CASLTRKGNEAFF	TGTGCCAGCTTGACTCGGAAAGGGAATGAAGCTTTCTTT
TRBV6-1	TRBJ2-5	TRBD1	16	NA	CASSGALRDSQETQYF	TGTGCCAGCAGTGGAGCGCTTCGGGACAGTCAAGAGACCCAGTACTTC
TRBV6-1	TRBJ1-2	TRBD1	18	few	CASNSPQGQGAQEHGYTF	TGTGCCAGCAACAGCCCCCAGGGACAGGGGGCGCAAGAACATGGCTACACCTTC